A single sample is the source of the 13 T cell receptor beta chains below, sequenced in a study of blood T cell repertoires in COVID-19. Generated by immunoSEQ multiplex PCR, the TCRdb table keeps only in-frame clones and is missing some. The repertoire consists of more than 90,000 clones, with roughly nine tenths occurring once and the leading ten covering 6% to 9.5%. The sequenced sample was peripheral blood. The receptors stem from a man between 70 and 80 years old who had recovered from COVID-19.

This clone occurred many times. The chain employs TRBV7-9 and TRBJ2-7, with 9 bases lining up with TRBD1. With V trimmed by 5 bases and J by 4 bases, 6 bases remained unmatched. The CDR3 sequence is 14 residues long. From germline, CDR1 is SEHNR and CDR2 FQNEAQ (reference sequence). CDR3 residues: CASSTPGQGYEQYF. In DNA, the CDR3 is TGTGCCAGCAGCACCCCGGGACAGGGTTACGAGCAGTACTTC. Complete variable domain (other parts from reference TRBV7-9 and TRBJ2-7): DTGVSQNPRHKITKRGQNVTFRCDPISEHNRLYWYRQTLGQGPEFLTYFQNEAQLEKSRLLSDRFSAERPKGSFSTLEIQRTEQGDSAMYLCASSTPGQGYEQYFGPGTRLTVT.

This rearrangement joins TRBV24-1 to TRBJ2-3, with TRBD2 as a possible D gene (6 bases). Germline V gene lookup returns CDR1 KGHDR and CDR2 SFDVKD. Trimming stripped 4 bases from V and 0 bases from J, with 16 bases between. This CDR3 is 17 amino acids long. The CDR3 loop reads CATSDAGLPSSTDTQYF. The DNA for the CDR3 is TGTGCCACCAGTGACGCGGGACTTCCCTCAAGCACAGATACGCAGTATTTT.

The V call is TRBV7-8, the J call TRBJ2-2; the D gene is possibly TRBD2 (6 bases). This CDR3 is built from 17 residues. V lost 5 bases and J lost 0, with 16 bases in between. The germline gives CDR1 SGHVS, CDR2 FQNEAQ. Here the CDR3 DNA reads TGTGCCAGCAGCCTCACGGGGAGGACGGCGAACACCGGGGAGCTGTTTTTT. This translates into CASSLTGRTANTGELFF.

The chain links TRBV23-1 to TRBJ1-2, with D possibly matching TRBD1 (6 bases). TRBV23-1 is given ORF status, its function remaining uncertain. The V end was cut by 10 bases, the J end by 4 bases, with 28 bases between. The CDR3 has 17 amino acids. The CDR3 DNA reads TGCGCCACCCCCCAACAGTCGACCGGCCTAGGGGGCTATGGCTACACCTTC. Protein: CATPQQSTGLGGYGYTF.

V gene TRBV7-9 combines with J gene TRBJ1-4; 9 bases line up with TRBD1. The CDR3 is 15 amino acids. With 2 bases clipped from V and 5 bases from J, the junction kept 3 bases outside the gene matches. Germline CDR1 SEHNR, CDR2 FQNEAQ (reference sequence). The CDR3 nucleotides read TGTGCCAGCAGCTTAATCGGGACAGGGAATGAAAAACTGTTTTTT. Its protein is CASSLIGTGNEKLFF.

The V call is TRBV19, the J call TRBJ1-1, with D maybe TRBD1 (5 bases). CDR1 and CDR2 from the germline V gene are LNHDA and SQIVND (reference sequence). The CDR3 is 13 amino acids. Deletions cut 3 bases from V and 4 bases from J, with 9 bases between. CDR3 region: CASSIRGFTEAFF. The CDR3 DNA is TGTGCCAGTAGTATCCGGGGGTTCACTGAAGCTTTCTTT.

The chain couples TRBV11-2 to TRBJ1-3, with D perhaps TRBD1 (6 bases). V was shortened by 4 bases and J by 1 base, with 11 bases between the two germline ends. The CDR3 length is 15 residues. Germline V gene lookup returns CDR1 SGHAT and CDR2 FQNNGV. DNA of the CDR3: TGTGCCAGCAGCTCTTTCACAGGGTCTGGAAACACCATATATTTT. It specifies CASSSFTGSGNTIYF. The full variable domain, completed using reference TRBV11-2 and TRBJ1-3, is EAGVAQSPRYKIIEKRQSVAFWCNPISGHATLYWYQQILGQGPKLLIQFQNNGVVDDSQLPKDRFSAERLKGVDSTLKIQPAKLEDSAVYLCASSSFTGSGNTIYFGEGSWLTVV.

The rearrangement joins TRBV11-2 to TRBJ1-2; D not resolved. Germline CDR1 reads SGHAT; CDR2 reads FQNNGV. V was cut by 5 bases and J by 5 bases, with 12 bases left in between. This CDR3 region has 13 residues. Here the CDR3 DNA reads TGTGCCAGCAGCATGGGCCGGGAGTATGGCTACACCTTC. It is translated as CASSMGREYGYTF.

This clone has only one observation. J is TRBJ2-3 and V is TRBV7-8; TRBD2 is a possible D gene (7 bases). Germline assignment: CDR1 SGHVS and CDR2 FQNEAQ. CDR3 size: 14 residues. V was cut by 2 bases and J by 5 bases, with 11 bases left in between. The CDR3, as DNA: TGTGCCAGCAGCTTAAGGGGGGGTCGAGATACGCAGTATTTT. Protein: CASSLRGGRDTQYF.

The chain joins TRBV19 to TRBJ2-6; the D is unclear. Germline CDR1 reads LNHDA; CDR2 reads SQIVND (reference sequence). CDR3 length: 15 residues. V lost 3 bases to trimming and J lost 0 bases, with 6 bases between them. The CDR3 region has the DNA TGTGCCAGTAGTATTGTACACTCTGGGGCCAACGTCCTGACTTTC. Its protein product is CASSIVHSGANVLTF.

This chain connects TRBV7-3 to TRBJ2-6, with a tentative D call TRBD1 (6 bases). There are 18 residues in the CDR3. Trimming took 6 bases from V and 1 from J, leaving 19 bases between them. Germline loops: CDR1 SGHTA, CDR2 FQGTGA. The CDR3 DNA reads TGTGCCAGCAGTTCTCAGGGGTCCTTCTTATCTGGGGCCAACGTCCTGACTTTC. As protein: CASSSQGSFLSGANVLTF. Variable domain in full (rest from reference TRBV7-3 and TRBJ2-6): GAGVSQTPSNKVTEKGKYVELRCDPISGHTALYWYRQSLGQGPEFLIYFQGTGAADDSGLPNDRFFAVRPEGSVSTLKIQRTERGDSAVYLCASSSQGSFLSGANVLTFGAGSRLTVL.

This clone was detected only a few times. CDR3: CASSLGTGPQPQHF. As DNA, the CDR3 is TGTGCCAGCAGCCTCGGGACAGGTCCTCAGCCCCAGCATTTT. V is TRBV3-1 (or the pseudogene TRBV3-2) and J is TRBJ1-5; 8 nucleotides line up with TRBD1. The CDR3 is 14 amino acids. Germline-derived CDR1 and CDR2 are LGHDT and YNNKEL (reference sequence). The V and J ends lost 4 bases and 6 bases, in that order; junction bases with no gene match: 5.

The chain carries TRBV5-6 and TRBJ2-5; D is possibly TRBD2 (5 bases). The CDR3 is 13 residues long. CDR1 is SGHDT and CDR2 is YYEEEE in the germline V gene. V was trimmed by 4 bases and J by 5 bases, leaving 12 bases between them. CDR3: CASSLKSGETQYF. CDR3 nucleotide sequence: TGTGCCAGCAGCCTGAAGTCGGGGGAGACCCAGTACTTC.